The entry below describes one T cell receptor (beta chain). The antigen remains undetermined. This specimen comes from a study of OX40 agonist ivuxolimab in advanced cancers. Overall study context: Subjects had a mean age of roughly 57 years, with a range of about 23 to 79; more than 70% were male.

Profiled with immunoSEQ multiplex PCR; TCRdb holds only in-frame clones, not every one. The sample contains roughly 90,000 clones, approximately 91% of which appear only once. Study-level findings and limits: Antigen specificity was not determined for the expanded peripheral T cells. Clonal expansion among partial responders at 0.1-3.0 mg/kg ranked near the lowest.

The input for sequencing was CD4+ or CD8+ T cells sorted from blood, taken in a trial of the OX40 agonist ivuxolimab. The TCR originated in an adult with an advanced solid tumor such as melanoma, head and neck, liver or kidney cancer.

Here the CDR3 reads CASSRGGGSLYEQYF. In DNA form, the CDR3 reads TGTGCCAGCAGCCGGGGGGGAGGCTCCCTCTACGAGCAGTACTTC. This chain joins TRBV9 and TRBJ2-7; 8 bases line up with TRBD2. With V trimmed by 4 bases and J by 3 bases, 9 bases remained unmatched. Germline CDR1 and CDR2: SGDLS and YYNGEE. There are 15 residues in the CDR3.